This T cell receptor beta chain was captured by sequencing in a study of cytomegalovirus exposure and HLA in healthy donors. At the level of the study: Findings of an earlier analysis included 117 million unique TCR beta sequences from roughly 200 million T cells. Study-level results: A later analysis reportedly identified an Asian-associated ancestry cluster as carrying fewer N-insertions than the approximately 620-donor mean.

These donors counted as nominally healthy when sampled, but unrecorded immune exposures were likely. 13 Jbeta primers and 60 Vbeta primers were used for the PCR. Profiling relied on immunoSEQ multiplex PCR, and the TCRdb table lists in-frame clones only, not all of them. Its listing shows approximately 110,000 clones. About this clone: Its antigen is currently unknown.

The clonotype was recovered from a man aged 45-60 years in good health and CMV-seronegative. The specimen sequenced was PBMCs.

The CDR3 here is CASSSQGRADTEAFF. The CDR3 bases are TGTGCCAGCAGCTCCCAGGGGAGGGCGGACACTGAAGCTTTCTTT. The genes are TRBV5-4 and TRBJ1-1; D is perhaps TRBD1 (6 bases). Trimming left V 3 bases short and J 3 bases short, with 15 bases between. Germline V gives CDR1 SGHNT, CDR2 YYREEE (reference sequence). The CDR3 spans 15 residues.